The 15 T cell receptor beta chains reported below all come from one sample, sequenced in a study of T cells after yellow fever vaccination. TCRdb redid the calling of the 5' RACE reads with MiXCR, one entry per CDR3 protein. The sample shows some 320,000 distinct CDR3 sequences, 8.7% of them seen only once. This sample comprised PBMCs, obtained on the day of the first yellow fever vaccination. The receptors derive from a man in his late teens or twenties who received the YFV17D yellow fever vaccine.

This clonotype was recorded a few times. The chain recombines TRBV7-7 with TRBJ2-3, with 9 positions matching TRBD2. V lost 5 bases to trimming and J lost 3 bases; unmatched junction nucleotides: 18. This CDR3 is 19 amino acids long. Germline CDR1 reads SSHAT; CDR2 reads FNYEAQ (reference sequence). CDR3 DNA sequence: TGTGCCAGCAGCAAAGGCACCTACTCACTAGCGGGTGTGACAGATACGCAGTATTTT. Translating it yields CASSKGTYSLAGVTDTQYF. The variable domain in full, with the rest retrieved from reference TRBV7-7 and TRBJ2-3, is GAGVSQSPRYKVTKRGQDVTLRCDPISSHATLYWYQQALGQGPEFLTYFNYEAQPDKSGLPSDRFSAERPEGSISTLTIQRTEQRDSAMYRCASSKGTYSLAGVTDTQYFGPGTRLTVL.

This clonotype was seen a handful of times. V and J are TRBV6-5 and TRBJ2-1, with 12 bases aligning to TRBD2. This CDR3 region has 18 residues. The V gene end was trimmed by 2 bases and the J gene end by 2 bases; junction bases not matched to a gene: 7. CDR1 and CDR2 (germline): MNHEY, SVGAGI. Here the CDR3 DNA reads TGTGCCAGCAGTTACCCCCGCCTAGCGGGGGGGCCCTACAATGAGCAGTTCTTC. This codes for CASSYPRLAGGPYNEQFF.

CDR3 amino acids: CASSISLQPQHF. For the CDR3, the DNA is TGTGCCAGTAGTATCTCTCTTCAGCCCCAGCATTTT. The V gene is TRBV19, the J gene TRBJ1-5; unclear D gene. CDR1 and CDR2 (germline): LNHDA, SQIVND (reference sequence). Trimming took off 3 bases at V and 6 bases at J, with 6 bases between the two ends. There are 12 residues in the CDR3.

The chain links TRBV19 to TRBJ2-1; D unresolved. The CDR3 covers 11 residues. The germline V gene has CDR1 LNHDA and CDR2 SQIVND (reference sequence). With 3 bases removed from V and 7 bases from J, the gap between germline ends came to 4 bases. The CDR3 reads CASSIPNEQFF. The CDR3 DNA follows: TGTGCCAGTAGTATTCCGAATGAGCAGTTCTTC.

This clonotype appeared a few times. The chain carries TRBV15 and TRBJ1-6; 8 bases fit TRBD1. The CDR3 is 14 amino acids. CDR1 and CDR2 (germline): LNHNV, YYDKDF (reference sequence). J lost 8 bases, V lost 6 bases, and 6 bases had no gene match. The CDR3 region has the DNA TGTGCCACCAGGCAAGACAGGGGTTATTCACCCCTCCACTTT. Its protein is CATRQDRGYSPLHF.

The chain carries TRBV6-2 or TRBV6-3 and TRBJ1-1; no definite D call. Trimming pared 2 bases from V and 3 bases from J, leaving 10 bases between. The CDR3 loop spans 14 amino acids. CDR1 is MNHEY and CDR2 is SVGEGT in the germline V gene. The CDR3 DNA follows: TGTGCCAGCAGTTACCGGGCCCGGGACACTGAAGCTTTCTTT. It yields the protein CASSYRARDTEAFF.

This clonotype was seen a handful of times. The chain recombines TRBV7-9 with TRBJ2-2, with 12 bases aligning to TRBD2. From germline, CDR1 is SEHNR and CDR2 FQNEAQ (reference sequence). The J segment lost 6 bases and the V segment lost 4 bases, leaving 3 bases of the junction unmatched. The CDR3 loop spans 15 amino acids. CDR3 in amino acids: CASSSRLAGAGELFF. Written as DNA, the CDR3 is TGTGCCAGCAGCTCAAGACTAGCGGGGGCCGGGGAGCTGTTTTTT.

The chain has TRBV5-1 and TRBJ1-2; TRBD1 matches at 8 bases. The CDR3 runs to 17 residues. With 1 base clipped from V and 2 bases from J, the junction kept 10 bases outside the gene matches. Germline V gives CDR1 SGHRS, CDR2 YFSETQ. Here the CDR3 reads CASSLSTGAVRNYGYTF. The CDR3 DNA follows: TGCGCCAGCAGCTTGTCGACAGGGGCCGTACGGAACTATGGCTACACCTTC. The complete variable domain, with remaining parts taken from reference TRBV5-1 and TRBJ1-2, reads KAGVTQTPRYLIKTRGQQVTLSCSPISGHRSVSWYQQTPGQGLQFLFEYFSETQRNKGNFPGRFSGRQFSNSRSEMNVSTLELGDSALYLCASSLSTGAVRNYGYTFGSGTRLTVV.

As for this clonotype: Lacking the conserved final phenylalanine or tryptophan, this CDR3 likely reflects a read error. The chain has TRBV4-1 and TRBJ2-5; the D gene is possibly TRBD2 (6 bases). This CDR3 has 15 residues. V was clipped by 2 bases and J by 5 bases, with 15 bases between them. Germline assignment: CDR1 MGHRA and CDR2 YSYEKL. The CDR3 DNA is TGCGCCAGCAGCCAAAGCGGAGGGCGACGGGAGACCCAGTACTTA. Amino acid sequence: CASSQSGGRRETQYL.

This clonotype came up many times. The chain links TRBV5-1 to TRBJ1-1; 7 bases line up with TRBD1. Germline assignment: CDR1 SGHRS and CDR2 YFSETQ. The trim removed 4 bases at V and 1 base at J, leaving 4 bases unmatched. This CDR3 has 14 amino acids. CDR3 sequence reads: CASSEQGSNTEAFF. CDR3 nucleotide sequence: TGCGCCAGCAGCGAACAGGGGTCGAACACTGAAGCTTTCTTT. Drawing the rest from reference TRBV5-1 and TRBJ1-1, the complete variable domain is KAGVTQTPRYLIKTRGQQVTLSCSPISGHRSVSWYQQTPGQGLQFLFEYFSETQRNKGNFPGRFSGRQFSNSRSEMNVSTLELGDSALYLCASSEQGSNTEAFFGQGTRLTVV.

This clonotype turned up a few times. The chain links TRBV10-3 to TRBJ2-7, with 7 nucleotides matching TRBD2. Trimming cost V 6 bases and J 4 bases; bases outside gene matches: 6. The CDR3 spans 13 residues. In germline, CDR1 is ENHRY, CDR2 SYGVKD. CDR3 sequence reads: CAIRGEAGYEQYV. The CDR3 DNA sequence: TGTGCCATCAGGGGGGAAGCGGGATACGAGCAGTACGTC.

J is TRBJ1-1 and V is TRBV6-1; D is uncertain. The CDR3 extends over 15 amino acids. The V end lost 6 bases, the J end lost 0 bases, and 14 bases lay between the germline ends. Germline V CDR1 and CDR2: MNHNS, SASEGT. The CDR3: CASRDTVLMNTEAFF. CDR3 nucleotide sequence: TGTGCCAGCAGAGACACAGTATTGATGAACACTGAAGCTTTCTTT.

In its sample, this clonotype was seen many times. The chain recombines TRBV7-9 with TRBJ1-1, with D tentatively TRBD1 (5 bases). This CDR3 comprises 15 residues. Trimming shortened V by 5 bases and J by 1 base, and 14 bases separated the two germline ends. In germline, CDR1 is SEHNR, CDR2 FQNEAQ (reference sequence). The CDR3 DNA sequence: TGTGCCAGCAGCCCCCGGGGACCCCGGAACACTGAAGCTTTCTTT. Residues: CASSPRGPRNTEAFF.

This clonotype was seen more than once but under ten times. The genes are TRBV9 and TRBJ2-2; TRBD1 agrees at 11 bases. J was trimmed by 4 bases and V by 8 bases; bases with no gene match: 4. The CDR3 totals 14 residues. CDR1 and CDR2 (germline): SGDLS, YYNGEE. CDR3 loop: CASAGTGGTGELFF. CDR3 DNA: TGTGCCAGTGCCGGGACAGGGGGCACCGGGGAGCTGTTTTTT.

For the CDR3, the DNA is TGTGCCAGCAGCTTGGGGGACCCAAACTATGGCTACACCTTC. It translates to CASSLGDPNYGYTF. The rearrangement joins TRBV5-6 to TRBJ1-2, with D possibly matching TRBD1 (5 bases). Germline assignment: CDR1 SGHDT and CDR2 YYEEEE. This CDR3 is built from 14 residues. Trimming removed 0 bases from V and 2 bases from J, with 8 bases in between.